Presented here are 11 T cell receptor beta chains from one specimen sequenced in a study of T cells after posttransplantation cyclophosphamide. Cyclophosphamide on days +3 and +4 followed busulfan-fludarabine conditioning and a marrow graft. The assay was immunoSEQ multiplex PCR, and TCRdb's table has in-frame clones only and misses some. The sample lists 6,000 to 7,000 clones, approximately 77% occurring once. Sequenced material: PBMCs, taken after allogeneic stem cell transplant with posttransplant cyclophosphamide. These receptors came from a female patient aged 50-59 years who received an allogeneic stem cell transplant from a related donor, was CMV-positive, and had no GVHD. A subset of T cells may come from the graft donor.

The V gene is TRBV5-6, the J gene TRBJ1-5; 7 bases map to TRBD1. V dropped 4 bases and J dropped 7; count of bases not matched to a gene: 5. The CDR3 contains 13 residues. Germline CDR1 SGHDT, CDR2 YYEEEE. The CDR3 bases are TGTGCCAGCAGCCGGACAGGCTTACAGCCCCAGCATTTT. Protein: CASSRTGLQPQHF.

The chain carries TRBV11-3 and TRBJ2-1; D uncertain. The germline V gene encodes CDR1 SGHNT and CDR2 YENEEA. CDR3 size: 12 residues. Trimming shortened V by 2 bases and J by 6 bases, and 5 bases separated the two germline ends. The chain's CDR3 is CASSLFSNEQFF. CDR3 DNA sequence: TGTGCCAGCAGCTTATTTAGCAATGAGCAGTTCTTC.

The chain uses TRBV6-1 and TRBJ2-5; perhaps TRBD2 as D (6 bases). V lost 7 bases and J 2 bases, leaving 14 bases between the germline ends. The germline V gene encodes CDR1 MNHNS and CDR2 SASEGT. The CDR3 spans 14 residues. DNA for the CDR3: TGTGCCAGCACCGGGGGAGGTATTCAAGAGACCCAGTACTTC. It yields the protein CASTGGGIQETQYF.

This sequence joins TRBV15 and TRBJ2-6; D is undetermined. Trimming removed 0 bases at V and 1 base at J, with 4 bases between. CDR1 and CDR2 (germline): LNHNV, YYDKDF (reference sequence). The length of the CDR3 is 15 residues. In DNA form, the CDR3 reads TGTGCCACCAGCAGAGACCGGTCTGGGGCCAACGTCCTGACTTTC. Amino acid sequence: CATSRDRSGANVLTF. The full variable domain, completed using reference TRBV15 and TRBJ2-6, is DAMVIQNPRYQVTQFGKPVTLSCSQTLNHNVMYWYQQKSSQAPKLLFHYYDKDFNNEADTPDNFQSRRPNTSFCFLDIRSPGLGDTAMYLCATSRDRSGANVLTFGAGSRLTVL.

The chain joins TRBV19 to TRBJ2-1, with D perhaps matching TRBD1 (5 bases). Germline V gene lookup returns CDR1 LNHDA and CDR2 SQIVND (reference sequence). This CDR3 region has 16 residues. The V end was cut by 1 base, the J end by 5 bases, with 15 bases between. CDR3 sequence (DNA): TGTGCCAGTAGTATAGTTGGTGGGTCAGGGAACAATGAGCAGTTCTTC. It encodes CASSIVGGSGNNEQFF.

The V and J genes are TRBV5-4 and TRBJ2-1; 7 bases match TRBD2. The J segment lost 10 bases and the V segment lost 9 bases, leaving 16 bases of the junction unmatched. The CDR3 spans 14 residues. Per the germline V gene, CDR1 is SGHNT and CDR2 is YYREEE (reference sequence). CDR3 sequence reads: CATRGKREESEQFF. CDR3 DNA: TGTGCCACCCGGGGGAAGCGGGAAGAGTCGGAGCAGTTCTTC. Full variable domain (rest looked up from reference TRBV5-4 and TRBJ2-1): ETGVTQSPTHLIKTRGQQVTLRCSSQSGHNTVSWYQQALGQGPQFIFQYYREEENGRGNFPPRFSGLQFPNYSSELNVNALELDDSALYLCATRGKREESEQFFGPGTRLTVL.

The sample holds one count of this clone. This chain joins TRBV6-1 and TRBJ2-1; TRBD2 matches at 13 bases. The V gene's germline CDR1 is MNHNS and CDR2 SASEGT. The CDR3 is made up of 15 amino acids. After removal of 10 bases from V and 8 bases from J, the junction contained 11 bases not matched to a gene. CDR3 in DNA: TGTGCCACCACTTCGGGACTAGCGGGGTTTGATGAGCAGTTCTTC. It encodes CATTSGLAGFDEQFF.

The chain links TRBV5-1 to TRBJ1-2, with 9 bases that match TRBD1. Germline V gene data show CDR1 as SGHRS and CDR2 as YFSETQ. V lost 7 bases to trimming and J lost 4 bases; unmatched junction nucleotides: 11. The CDR3 has 15 residues. The CDR3 spells CASAQGGQGTYGYTF. The DNA for the CDR3 is TGCGCCAGCGCACAAGGGGGACAGGGAACCTATGGCTACACCTTC.

There are a few counts of this clone. This chain uses TRBV28 with TRBJ1-4, with D unresolved. The germline V and J ends were trimmed by 3 bases and 8 bases, with 25 bases remaining between them. This CDR3 is built from 18 residues. Germline V gene lookup returns CDR1 MDHEN and CDR2 SYDVKM. The CDR3 DNA reads as TGTGCCAGCAGTTTCCCCGGGGTAAGAACCCCGTCCCGAGAAAAACTGTTTTTT. Protein product: CASSFPGVRTPSREKLFF.

The sample holds one count of this clone. The chain uses TRBV5-1 and TRBJ2-5; 11 bases fit TRBD2. Germline trimming cut 4 bases from V and 4 bases from J; bases unmatched to any gene: 15. The CDR3 has 18 amino acids. Germline values: CDR1 SGHRS, CDR2 YFSETQ. DNA of the CDR3: TGCGCCAGCAGCCCATACGGGACGTTAGCGGGAGGGATAGAGACCCAGTACTTC. This encodes CASSPYGTLAGGIETQYF.

This chain uses TRBV5-1 with TRBJ2-1, with D perhaps TRBD2 (5 bases). Per germline, CDR1 SGHRS and CDR2 YFSETQ. Trimming took off 0 bases at V and 9 bases at J, with 10 bases between the two ends. This CDR3 region has 13 residues. The chain's CDR3 is CASSLVGEGEQFF. CDR3 DNA: TGCGCCAGCAGCTTGGTGGGAGAGGGTGAGCAGTTCTTC.